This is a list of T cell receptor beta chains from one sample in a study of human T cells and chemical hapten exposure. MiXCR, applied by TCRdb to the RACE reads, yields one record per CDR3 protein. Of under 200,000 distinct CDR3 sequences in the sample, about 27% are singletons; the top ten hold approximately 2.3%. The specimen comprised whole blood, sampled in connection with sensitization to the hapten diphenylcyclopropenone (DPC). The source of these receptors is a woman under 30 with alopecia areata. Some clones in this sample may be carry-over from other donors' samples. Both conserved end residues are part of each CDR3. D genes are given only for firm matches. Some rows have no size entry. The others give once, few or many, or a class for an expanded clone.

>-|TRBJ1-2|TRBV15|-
CATSRDLSPNSYKVGYTF
TGTGCCACCAGCAGAGATTTGTCCCCCAATTCTTACAAAGTCGGCTACACCTTC
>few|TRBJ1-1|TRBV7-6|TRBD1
CASSFSSGRGSAFF
TGTGCCAGCAGCTTCTCTTCGGGCAGGGGGTCTGCTTTCTTT
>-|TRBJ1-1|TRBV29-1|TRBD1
CSVGGQGQNTEAFF
TGCAGCGTTGGGGGACAGGGGCAGAACACTGAAGCTTTCTTT
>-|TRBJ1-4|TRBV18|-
CASSPSGNPGEKLFF
TGTGCCAGCTCACCGTCCGGGAACCCGGGTGAAAAACTGTTTTTT
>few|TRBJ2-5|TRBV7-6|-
CASSLTGTEDF
TGTGCCAGCAGCTTAACCGGGACGGAAGACTTC
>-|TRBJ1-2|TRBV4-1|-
CASSQGGGGGNYGYTF
TGCGCCAGCAGCCAAGGCGGAGGAGGGGGTAACTATGGCTACACCTTC
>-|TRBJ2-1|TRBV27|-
CASSASGTPYNEQFF
TGTGCCAGCAGTGCCTCCGGGACACCCTACAATGAGCAGTTCTTC
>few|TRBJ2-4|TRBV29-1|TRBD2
CSATGTSGIVGIQYF
TGCAGCGCCACCGGGACTAGCGGTATCGTCGGCATTCAGTACTTC
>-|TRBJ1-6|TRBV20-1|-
CSANPGLLPPLHF
TGCAGTGCTAATCCGGGCCTTTTGCCACCCCTCCACTTT
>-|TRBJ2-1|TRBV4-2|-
CASSQGDSAGHEQFF
TGTGCCAGCAGCCAAGGGGACTCAGCCGGTCATGAGCAGTTCTTC
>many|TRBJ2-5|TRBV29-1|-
CSVVGQETQYF
TGCAGCGTAGTCGGCCAAGAGACCCAGTACTTC
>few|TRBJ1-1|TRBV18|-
CASSPGGSEAFF
TGTGCCAGCTCACCGGGGGGATCTGAAGCTTTCTTT
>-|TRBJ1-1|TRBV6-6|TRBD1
CASSQGAPNTEAFF
TGTGCCAGCAGCCAGGGGGCCCCGAACACTGAAGCTTTCTTT
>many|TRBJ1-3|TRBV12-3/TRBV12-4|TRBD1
CASSETGSSRNTIYF
TGTGCCAGCAGTGAGACAGGGTCTTCTCGGAACACCATATATTTT
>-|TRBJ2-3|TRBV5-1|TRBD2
CASRLAGEEDTQYF
TGCGCCAGCAGACTAGCGGGGGAGGAAGATACGCAGTATTTT
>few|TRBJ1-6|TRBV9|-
CASSVGGRGSPLHF
TGTGCCAGCAGCGTAGGGGGCCGGGGGTCACCCCTCCACTTT
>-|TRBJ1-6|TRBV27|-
CASSKPLSPLHF
TGTGCCAGCAGTAAACCCCTTTCACCCCTCCACTTT
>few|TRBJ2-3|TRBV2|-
CASSQPGTSSSTDTQYF
TGTGCCAGCTCACAGCCCGGGACATCATCTAGCACAGATACGCAGTATTTT
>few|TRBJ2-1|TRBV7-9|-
CASSFRGDPYNEQFF
TGTGCCAGCAGCTTTAGGGGGGACCCCTACAATGAGCAGTTCTTC
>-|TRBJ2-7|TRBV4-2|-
CASSRTEAYEQYF
TGTGCCAGCAGCCGGACCGAAGCGTACGAGCAGTACTTC
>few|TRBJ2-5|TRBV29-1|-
CSGVRGGGKETQYF
TGCAGCGGTGTGAGAGGGGGCGGGAAGGAGACCCAGTACTTC
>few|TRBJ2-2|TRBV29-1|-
CSVRTQNTGELFF
TGCAGCGTGAGGACCCAAAACACCGGGGAGCTGTTTTTT
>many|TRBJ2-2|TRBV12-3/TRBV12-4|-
CASSLVVSGELFF
TGTGCCAGCAGTTTAGTAGTTTCCGGGGAGCTGTTTTTT
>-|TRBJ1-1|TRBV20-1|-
CSARQGEEAFF
TGCAGTGCTAGACAGGGCGAAGAAGCTTTCTTT
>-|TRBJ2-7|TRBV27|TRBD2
CASRATSALRVEQYF
TGTGCCAGCAGAGCTACTAGCGCCTTAAGGGTCGAGCAGTACTTC
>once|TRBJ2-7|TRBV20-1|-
CSAEEGVASYEQYF
TGCAGTGCGGAGGAGGGGGTCGCGTCCTACGAGCAGTACTTC
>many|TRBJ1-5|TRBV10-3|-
CAISEGGDQPQHF
TGTGCCATCAGTGAAGGCGGAGATCAGCCCCAGCATTTT